This entry lists 24 T cell receptor beta chains sequenced from one sample in a study of shared clonotypes between healthy human individuals. Generated by immunoSEQ multiplex PCR, the TCRdb table keeps only in-frame clones and is missing some. The data hold 2 million to 2.5 million clones, with 85% to 95% observed a single time. Specimen: naive CD4+ T cells from PBMCs. This sample's subset: CD45RA+ positively selected. All receptors come from a man younger than 30 in good health. Some clones in this sample may be carry-over from other donors' samples.

The chain combines TRBV2 with TRBJ1-2; possibly TRBD1 for D (6 bases). The V end lost 9 bases, the J end lost 1 base, and 12 bases lay between the germline ends. Germline CDR1 SNHLY, CDR2 FYNNEI. There are 13 residues in the CDR3. The CDR3 is CASGGANNYGYTF. The CDR3 bases are TGTGCCAGTGGGGGGGCGAATAACTATGGCTACACCTTC.

The V gene is TRBV10-3, the J gene TRBJ1-1; D not resolved. V lost 0 bases and J 4 bases, leaving 21 bases between the germline ends. This CDR3 contains 18 residues. Germline V gives CDR1 ENHRY, CDR2 SYGVKD. Here the CDR3 reads CAISESGTVRKKGTEAFF. Written as DNA, the CDR3 is TGTGCCATCAGTGAGTCAGGTACAGTAAGGAAAAAGGGCACTGAAGCTTTCTTT.

The V gene is TRBV9, the J gene TRBJ2-1; tentatively, D is TRBD1 (6 bases). Germline CDR1 SGDLS, CDR2 YYNGEE. Trimming took off 4 bases at V and 0 bases at J, with 17 bases between the two ends. This CDR3 comprises 17 residues. The CDR3 here is CASSFLRTGSSYNEQFF. CDR3 DNA: TGTGCCAGCAGCTTCCTTAGAACAGGGAGCTCCTACAATGAGCAGTTCTTC.

V usage is TRBV6-6 and J usage is TRBJ1-4, with a possible D match to TRBD1 (5 bases). From germline, CDR1 is MNHNY and CDR2 SVGAGI (reference sequence). This CDR3 spans 16 amino acids. V lost 5 bases to trimming and J lost 8 bases, with 21 bases between them. This CDR3 reads CASSTILREGGEKLFF. CDR3 sequence (DNA): TGTGCCAGCAGTACAATCCTCAGGGAGGGTGGAGAAAAACTGTTTTTT.

This rearrangement joins TRBV11-2 to TRBJ2-7, with 8 positions matching TRBD2. Per germline, CDR1 SGHAT and CDR2 FQNNGV. The ends lost 2 bases at V and 0 bases at J; junction bases unmatched: 9. This CDR3 region has 17 residues. In nucleotides, the CDR3 is TGTGCCAGCAGCTTAATAGGGGCGGGAGGTCGCTCCTACGAGCAGTACTTC. Translation: CASSLIGAGGRSYEQYF.

The chain couples TRBV28 to TRBJ2-3; no firm D call. V was cut by 5 bases and J by 6 bases, with 12 bases left in between. Germline CDR1 and CDR2: MDHEN and SYDVKM. The CDR3 covers 13 residues. CDR3 sequence reads: CASSTNSPDTQYF. The CDR3 nucleotides read TGTGCCAGCAGTACGAACAGCCCGGATACGCAGTATTTT. Using reference TRBV28 and TRBJ2-3 for the parts outside the CDR3, the full variable domain is DVKVTQSSRYLVKRTGEKVFLECVQDMDHENMFWYRQDPGLGLRLIYFSYDVKMKEKGDIPEGYSVSREKKERFSLILESASTNQTSMYLCASSTNSPDTQYFGPGTRLTVL.

This clone showed up just once. This chain connects TRBV18 to TRBJ2-7; no clear D. Trimming pared 6 bases from V and 2 bases from J, leaving 11 bases between. The CDR3 is made up of 13 amino acids. Germline values: CDR1 KGHSH, CDR2 LQKENI. The DNA of the CDR3 is TGTGCCAGCTCTTGGGCCGCAGCCTACGAGCAGTACTTC. It encodes CASSWAAAYEQYF.

V is TRBV25-1 and J is TRBJ2-1; 10 bases align to TRBD2. This CDR3 is 14 amino acids long. V was pared by 3 bases and J by 8 bases, with 4 bases of the junction left unmatched. Per the germline V gene, CDR1 is MGHDK and CDR2 is SYGVNS. The CDR3 reads CASSEPSGSHEQFF. CDR3 bases: TGTGCCAGCAGTGAGCCTAGCGGGAGCCATGAGCAGTTCTTC.

The chain joins TRBV10-3 to TRBJ2-3; D is unresolved. The CDR3 totals 15 residues. The germline V gene encodes CDR1 ENHRY and CDR2 SYGVKD. The ends were cut back, 6 bases at V and 9 bases at J, with 22 bases in the middle. CDR3 residues: CAISWFEGRSDTQYF. In DNA form, the CDR3 reads TGTGCCATCAGCTGGTTTGAAGGACGGTCCGACACGCAGTATTTT.

This sequence joins TRBV11-2 and TRBJ2-1, with D unresolved. CDR1 and CDR2 (germline): SGHAT, FQNNGV. The CDR3 sequence is 16 residues long. With 1 base removed from V and 4 bases from J, the gap between germline ends came to 14 bases. CDR3 DNA: TGTGCCAGCAGCTTAGTATTAGGTCAGGCGTACAATGAGCAGTTCTTC. Amino acids: CASSLVLGQAYNEQFF.

The rearrangement joins TRBV7-2 to TRBJ2-7; 12 positions agree with TRBD2. Germline-derived CDR1 and CDR2 are SGHTA and FQGNSA. Unmatched junction bases numbered 3, after V lost 4 bases and J lost 2 bases. The CDR3 runs 15 residues. The CDR3 region is CASSSRTSGAYEQYF. CDR3 DNA sequence: TGTGCCAGCAGCTCAAGGACTAGCGGGGCCTACGAGCAGTACTTC.

This sequence joins TRBV28 and TRBJ1-2; 8 bases map to TRBD1. Trimming cost V 6 bases and J 6 bases; bases outside gene matches: 6. This CDR3 is 13 amino acids long. Germline V lookup: CDR1 MDHEN, CDR2 SYDVKM. The CDR3 nucleotides are TGTGCCAGCAGGCCGACAGGGGTCAATGGCTACACCTTC. Amino acids: CASRPTGVNGYTF.

This chain links TRBV7-9 with TRBJ1-1; TRBD1 agrees at 7 bases. The V gene's germline CDR1 is SEHNR and CDR2 FQNEAQ (reference sequence). J gave up 2 bases and V 4 bases, and 7 bases lay outside the gene matches. The CDR3 runs 15 residues. The CDR3 nucleotides read TGTGCCAGCAGCTCCTCTCAGGGGGTCAACACTGAAGCTTTCTTT. This encodes CASSSSQGVNTEAFF.

Written as DNA, the CDR3 is TGTGCCTGGAGCCTCCATCGGAGTTATGGCTACACCTTC. It yields the protein CAWSLHRSYGYTF. The chain links TRBV30 to TRBJ1-2, with no clear D. CDR1 and CDR2 (germline): GTSNPN, SVGIG (reference sequence). The CDR3 has 13 amino acids. V was shortened by 3 bases and J by 5 bases, with 13 bases between the two germline ends.

The genes are TRBV4-2 and TRBJ2-7; weak D call: TRBD2 (6 bases). The CDR3 contains 13 residues. Trimming left V 4 bases short and J 3 bases short, with 10 bases between. Per germline, CDR1 LGHNA and CDR2 YNFKEQ. The CDR3 DNA follows: TGTGCCAGCAGCCCCCGGGGGAGCTACGAGCAGTACTTC. The encoded protein is CASSPRGSYEQYF.

The genes are TRBV28 and TRBJ1-2; D unclear. The ends were cut back, 6 bases at V and 2 bases at J, with 10 bases in the middle. Germline V gene lookup returns CDR1 MDHEN and CDR2 SYDVKM. There are 13 residues in the CDR3. CDR3 region: CASRPTRNYGYTF. Written as DNA, the CDR3 is TGTGCCAGCAGACCTACACGAAACTATGGCTACACCTTC.

CDR3: CASSVLGTGANVLTF. The DNA for the CDR3 is TGTGCCAGCAGCGTACTCGGCACTGGGGCCAACGTCCTGACTTTC. V usage is TRBV7-9 and J usage is TRBJ2-6; D is unresolved. Germline V gives CDR1 SEHNR, CDR2 FQNEAQ (reference sequence). V was cut by 5 bases and J by 2 bases, with 10 bases left in between. The CDR3 runs to 15 residues.

V and J are TRBV4-3 and TRBJ1-1, with 9 bases identical to TRBD1. Germline-derived CDR1 and CDR2 are LGHNA and YSLEER. This CDR3 contains 14 residues. J gave up 12 bases and V 3 bases, and 11 bases lay outside the gene matches. The CDR3 region is CASSHRGQGRKTFF. As DNA, the CDR3 is TGCGCCAGCAGCCACCGAGGACAGGGGAGGAAAACTTTCTTT.

The chain carries TRBV18 and TRBJ1-2, with D possibly TRBD1 on 5 matching bases. The CDR3 has 13 residues. The germline V gene has CDR1 KGHSH and CDR2 LQKENI. Trimming left V 3 bases short and J 7 bases short, with 12 bases between. Here the CDR3 DNA reads TGTGCCAGCTCACCGGAGGACAAGGCTGGCTACACCTTC. It translates to CASSPEDKAGYTF.

The rearrangement joins TRBV5-8 to TRBJ1-1; D gene unclear. The CDR3 is made up of 16 amino acids. Trimming left V 10 bases short and J 0 bases short, with 22 bases between. The germline gives CDR1 SGHTS, CDR2 YDEGEE. CDR3 DNA sequence: TGTGCCTCCCAGCTTTATCGGGCCACCGTGAACACTGAAGCTTTCTTT. It encodes CASQLYRATVNTEAFF.

The chain recombines TRBV29-1 with TRBJ2-1, with 9 nucleotides matching TRBD2. J was trimmed by 12 bases and V by 6 bases; bases with no gene match: 12. The CDR3 totals 13 residues. Germline V gene sequence: CDR1 SQVTM, CDR2 ANQGSEA. The CDR3 DNA is TGCAGCGTCGGCGGGAGGGCCTCGATAGTGCAGTTCTTC. Translated: CSVGGRASIVQFF.

Notes on this clone: Distinct nucleotide sequences in the sample also encode this CDR3. The chain combines TRBV18 with TRBJ2-1; D is ambiguous. The V end was cut by 3 bases, the J end by 4 bases, with 4 bases between. Germline loops: CDR1 KGHSH, CDR2 LQKENI. CDR3 length: 12 residues. The CDR3 DNA sequence: TGTGCCAGCTCACCTGGGTACAATGAGCAGTTCTTC. Translation: CASSPGYNEQFF.

The rearrangement joins TRBV6-1 to TRBJ1-1, with unresolved D. Germline CDR1 reads MNHNS; CDR2 reads SASEGT. The CDR3 extends over 15 amino acids. The ends were cut back, 4 bases at V and 4 bases at J, with 16 bases in the middle. The DNA of the CDR3 is TGTGCCAGCAGTGTACTTCGGGTTAGCGGCACTGAAGCTTTCTTT. It specifies CASSVLRVSGTEAFF.

The chain joins TRBV29-1 to TRBJ1-5; TRBD1 matches 8 bases. J lost 2 bases, V lost 5 bases, and 8 bases had no gene match. Germline V gives CDR1 SQVTM, CDR2 ANQGSEA. There are 15 residues in the CDR3. The CDR3 is CSVSIPGGGNQPQHF. The CDR3 DNA reads TGCAGCGTTTCCATTCCAGGGGGCGGCAATCAGCCCCAGCATTTT.